The present T cell receptor (beta chain) was sequenced within a study of T-cell reconstitution after alpha-beta-depleted transplantation in children. Study-wide results and caveats: Diversity of TCRbeta at day 60 was high in some patients, arising from surviving recipient T cells and thymic progenitors. A year post-transplant, T-cell counts and diversity derived mostly from newly produced T cells. Several hundred graft clones that had expanded were reportedly the source of alpha-beta T cells about two months after transplant.

The library targeted TCRbeta and was prepared with unique molecular identifiers. TCRdb reprocessed the PCR reads with MiXCR, giving one entry per CDR3 protein. This table has about 200,000 distinct CDR3 sequences, 5% to 6.5% appearing once. Concerning this clonotype itself: The target antigen is unknown.

The sample consisted of PBMCs, taken before TCRalphabeta/CD19-depleted stem cell transplant. The clonotype was recovered from a girl in the first two years of life with combined immunodeficiency, due to receive a stem cell transplant.

Written as DNA, the CDR3 is TGTGCCACCAGCAGGGCCCACACCACCTACGAGCAGTACTTC. Its translation is CATSRAHTTYEQYF. The rearrangement links TRBV15 to TRBJ2-7; D is uncertain. Germline CDR1 LNHNV, CDR2 YYDKDF (reference sequence). This CDR3 is built from 14 residues. V dropped 3 bases and J dropped 2 bases, with 11 bases sitting between them.